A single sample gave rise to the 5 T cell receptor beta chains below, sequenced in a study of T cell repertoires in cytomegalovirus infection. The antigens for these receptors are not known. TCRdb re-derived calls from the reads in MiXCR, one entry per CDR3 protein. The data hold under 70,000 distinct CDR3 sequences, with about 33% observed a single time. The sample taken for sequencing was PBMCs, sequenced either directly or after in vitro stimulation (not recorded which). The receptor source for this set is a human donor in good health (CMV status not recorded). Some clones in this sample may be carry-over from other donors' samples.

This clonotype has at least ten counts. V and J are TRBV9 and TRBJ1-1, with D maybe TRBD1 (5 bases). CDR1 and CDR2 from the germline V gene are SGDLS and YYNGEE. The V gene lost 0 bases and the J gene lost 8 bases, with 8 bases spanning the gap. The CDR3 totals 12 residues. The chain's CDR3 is CASSVEDIEAFF. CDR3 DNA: TGTGCCAGCAGCGTAGAGGACATAGAAGCTTTCTTT.

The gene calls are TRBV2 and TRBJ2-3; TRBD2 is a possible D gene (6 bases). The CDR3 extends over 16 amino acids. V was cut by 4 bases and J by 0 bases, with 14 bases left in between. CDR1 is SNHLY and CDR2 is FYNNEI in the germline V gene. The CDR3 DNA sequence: TGTGCCAGCAGTGTTGGGACTTTTCCAAGCACAGATACGCAGTATTTT. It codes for CASSVGTFPSTDTQYF.

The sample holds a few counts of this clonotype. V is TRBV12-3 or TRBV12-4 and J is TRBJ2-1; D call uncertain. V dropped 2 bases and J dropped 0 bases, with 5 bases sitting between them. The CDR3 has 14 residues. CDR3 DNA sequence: TGTGCCAGCAGTTTAAGTAGCTCCTACAATGAGCAGTTCTTC. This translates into CASSLSSSYNEQFF.

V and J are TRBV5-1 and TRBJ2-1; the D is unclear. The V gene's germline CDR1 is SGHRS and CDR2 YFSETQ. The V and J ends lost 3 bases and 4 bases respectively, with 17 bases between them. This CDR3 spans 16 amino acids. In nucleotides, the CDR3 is TGCGCCAGCAGCTGGATGGGTGTTCCTCAGTACAATGAGCAGTTCTTC. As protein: CASSWMGVPQYNEQFF.

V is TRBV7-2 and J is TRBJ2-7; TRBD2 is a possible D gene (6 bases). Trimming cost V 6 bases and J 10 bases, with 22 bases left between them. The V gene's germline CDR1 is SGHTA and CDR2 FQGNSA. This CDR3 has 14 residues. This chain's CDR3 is CASSLVGPEGFQYF. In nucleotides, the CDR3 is TGTGCCAGCAGTCTAGTCGGACCGGAGGGGTTTCAGTACTTC.